This TCR beta chain was captured in a study of T-cell memory formation after mild COVID-19. Study information: TCR clusters mostly belonged to single donors.

This clonotype was seen a handful of times. Its matching antigen is unknown. Findings of the study overall: Researchers found some responding clones in pre-infection memory, a sign that cross-reactive memory joined.

A single record per CDR3 protein comes from TCRdb applying MiXCR to the 5' RACE reads. The sample has some 280,000 distinct CDR3 sequences, around 15% seen once. The CDR3 runs to 15 residues. V trimming: 3 bases; J trimming: 4 bases; junction bases outside the gene matches: 4. Sequencing was performed on PBMCs or a T cell subset sorted from them (not recorded which). This rearrangement joins TRBV12-3 or TRBV12-4 to TRBJ1-2, with 11 bases lining up with TRBD1. The clonotype originates from a young man who had mild COVID-19 (a few samples of this study predate the infection). Cell type and time point are not known. CDR3 loop: CASSLGQGEVYGYTF. Here the CDR3 DNA reads TGTGCCAGCAGTTTGGGACAGGGGGAAGTCTATGGCTACACCTTC.